This note documents a single TCR beta chain sequence. Its antigen is currently unknown. TCRdb re-derived calls from the reads in MiXCR, one entry per CDR3 protein. The data show about 310,000 distinct CDR3 sequences, 20% to 25% seen once. V lost 2 bases and J lost 5; bases outside the gene matches: 9. Germline V gene sequence: CDR1 SGHVS, CDR2 FQNEAQ. This CDR3 is 16 amino acids long. This sample is part of a study of T cell repertoires in cytomegalovirus infection. At the level of the study: HLA-C-restricted CMV epitopes, recently identified, and well-studied HLA-B-restricted ones were used by the study. TCR beta signatures that were public indicated CMV infection and matching HLA type. Study-wide points: Identification of carriers of CMV plus the relevant HLA was achieved through cumulative public TCR beta family frequency. CMV-specific HLA-C-restricted TCR beta clonotypes dominated the ex vivo response.

The gene calls are TRBV7-8 and TRBJ2-5, with TRBD2 matching over 9 bases. The receptor was derived from a human donor in good health (CMV status not recorded). Some clones in this sample may be carry-over from other donors' samples. The specimen comprised cultured PBMCs, sampled from culture after CMV antigen stimulation. CDR3 nucleotide sequence: TGTGCCAGCAGCTTATCTGGGGGACTAGCCTGGGAGACCCAGTACTTC. Its protein product is CASSLSGGLAWETQYF.